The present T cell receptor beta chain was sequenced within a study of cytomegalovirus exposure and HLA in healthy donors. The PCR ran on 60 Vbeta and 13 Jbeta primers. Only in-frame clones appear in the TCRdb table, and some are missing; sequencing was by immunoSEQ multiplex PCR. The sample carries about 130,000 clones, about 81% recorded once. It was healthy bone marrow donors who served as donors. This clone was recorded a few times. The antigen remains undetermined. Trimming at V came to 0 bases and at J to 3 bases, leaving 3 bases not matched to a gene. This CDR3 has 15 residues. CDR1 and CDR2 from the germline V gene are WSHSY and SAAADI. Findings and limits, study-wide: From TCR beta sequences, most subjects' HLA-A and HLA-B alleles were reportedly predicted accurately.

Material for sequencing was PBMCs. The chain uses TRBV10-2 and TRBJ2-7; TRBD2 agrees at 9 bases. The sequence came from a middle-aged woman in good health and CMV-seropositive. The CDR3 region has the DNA TGCGCCAGCAGTGAGTCGACTAGCGGACTCTACGAGCAGTACTTC. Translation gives CASSESTSGLYEQYF.